One sample yielded the 22 T cell receptor beta chains listed below, sequenced in a study of T cells in Graves' hyperthyroidism and ophthalmopathy. RNA transcripts provided the source from which TCR beta CDR3 regions were amplified. HTBI primers were used for first-round RT-PCR of the TCR CDR3. MiXCR, applied by TCRdb to the multiplex PCR reads, yields one record per CDR3 protein. The sample includes a few hundred thousand distinct CDR3 sequences, less than 25% of them seen just once. Sequences were obtained from blood. These receptors were taken from a man aged 18 to 30 with Graves' hyperthyroidism.

Here the CDR3 reads CASSPSTSGRTGQYF. The CDR3 coding sequence is TGTGCCAGCAGTCCGTCGACTAGCGGGCGAACCGGGCAGTACTTC. V is TRBV6-2 or TRBV6-3 and J is TRBJ2-7, with 10 bases lining up with TRBD2. CDR3 length: 15 residues. Trimming cost V 5 bases and J 9 bases; bases outside gene matches: 13. CDR1 MNHEY and CDR2 SVGEGT come from the germline V gene.

The table lists this clonotype with many counts. The J gene is TRBJ2-3, the V gene TRBV12-5; TRBD1 aligns across 9 bases. This CDR3 comprises 15 residues. Germline V gene sequence: CDR1 LGHNT, CDR2 FRNRAP. V shed 6 bases and J 4 bases; nucleotides not matched to a gene: 8. The CDR3 coding sequence is TGTGCTAGTGGGACAGGGGGATTCGCAGCAGATACGCAGTATTTT. It encodes CASGTGGFAADTQYF.

This clonotype occurred many times. Its ends do not fully match the called genes, so a read error is possible. V usage is TRBV6-5 and J usage is TRBJ2-7; 9 nucleotides line up with TRBD1. The germline V gene encodes CDR1 MNHEY and CDR2 SVGAGI. The CDR3 is 13 amino acids. The CDR3 region is CASSTGGSNEQYF. The DNA of the CDR3 is TGTGCCAGCAGTACAGGGGGCTCCAACGAGCAGTACTTC.

This clonotype was seen many times. V is TRBV2 and J is TRBJ1-5, with unresolved D. Trimming removed 4 bases at V and 6 bases at J, with 10 bases between. The germline CDR1 and CDR2 sequences are SNHLY and FYNNEI. The CDR3 is 13 residues long. The CDR3 sequence is CASSAGESQPQHF. CDR3 coding DNA: TGTGCCAGCAGTGCTGGGGAAAGTCAGCCCCAGCATTTT.

In its sample, this clonotype was seen many times. V usage is TRBV3-1 and J usage is TRBJ1-2; 7 nucleotides align to TRBD1. Per the germline V gene, CDR1 is LGHDT and CDR2 is YNNKEL (reference sequence). This CDR3 region has 14 residues. V shed 2 bases, J shed 7 bases, and the junction held 7 bases outside the gene matches. The CDR3: CASSQRKGAFGYTF. For the CDR3, the DNA is TGTGCCAGCAGCCAACGGAAGGGGGCTTTTGGCTACACCTTC.

This rearrangement joins TRBV30 to TRBJ1-4; 10 nucleotides align to TRBD1. J gave up 10 bases and V 7 bases, and 9 bases lay outside the gene matches. The length of the CDR3 is 13 residues. Germline CDR1 is GTSNPN and CDR2 is SVGIG (reference sequence). The CDR3: CAFLSRDRGKLFF. DNA of the CDR3: TGTGCCTTCTTGAGCCGGGACAGGGGAAAACTGTTTTTT.

The genes are TRBV6-5 and TRBJ2-7, with a weak D call TRBD2 (5 bases). Germline CDR1 is MNHEY and CDR2 is SVGAGI. Trimming took 2 bases from V and 3 from J, leaving 11 bases between them. There are 14 residues in the CDR3. DNA of the CDR3: TGTGCCAGCAGTTACGGACTGGAGAGCTACGAGCAGTACTTC. Its translation is CASSYGLESYEQYF.

This clonotype has ten or more counts. V is TRBV30 and J is TRBJ1-1; the D gene is possibly TRBD1 (6 bases). Germline-derived CDR1 and CDR2 are GTSNPN and SVGIG (reference sequence). This CDR3 region has 13 residues. V lost 6 bases to trimming and J lost 5 bases, with 16 bases between them. In DNA, the CDR3 is TGTGCCTGCACGCCGGACAGCGGAACTGAAGCTTTCTTT. It codes for CACTPDSGTEAFF.

This clonotype was counted ten times or more. The chain couples TRBV20-1 to TRBJ2-5, with 8 bases that match TRBD1. V lost 3 bases, J lost 2 bases, and 8 bases stayed unmatched. Germline V gene lookup returns CDR1 DFQATT and CDR2 SNEGSKA (reference sequence). The CDR3 is made up of 15 amino acids. CDR3 sequence reads: CSARNRDRGQETQYF. The CDR3 DNA reads as TGCAGTGCTAGGAACCGAGACAGGGGACAAGAGACCCAGTACTTC.

The chain couples TRBV7-9 to TRBJ2-5; no clear D. V lost 1 base and J 5 bases, leaving 8 bases between the germline ends. CDR3 size: 13 residues. Per the germline V gene, CDR1 is SEHNR and CDR2 is FQNEAQ (reference sequence). The CDR3: CASSLDFGETQYF. CDR3 DNA sequence: TGTGCCAGCAGCTTAGATTTTGGGGAGACCCAGTACTTC. Full variable domain (outside the CDR3, taken from reference TRBV7-9 and TRBJ2-5): DTGVSQNPRHKITKRGQNVTFRCDPISEHNRLYWYRQTLGQGPEFLTYFQNEAQLEKSRLLSDRFSAERPKGSFSTLEIQRTEQGDSAMYLCASSLDFGETQYFGPGTRLLVL.

This clonotype has a count of ten or more. The chain carries TRBV12-5 and TRBJ1-2, with unresolved D. CDR3 length equals 16 residues. CDR1 LGHNT and CDR2 FRNRAP come from the germline V gene. V lost 6 bases, J lost 4 bases, and 21 bases lay in between. CDR3 protein: CASGPEIVPLAYGYTF. The DNA for the CDR3 is TGTGCTAGTGGGCCCGAGATAGTCCCCCTGGCCTATGGCTACACCTTC. The full variable domain, completed using reference TRBV12-5 and TRBJ1-2, is DARVTQTPRHKVTEMGQEVTMRCQPILGHNTVFWYRQTMMQGLELLAYFRNRAPLDDSGMPKDRFSAEMPDATLATLKIQPSEPRDSAVYFCASGPEIVPLAYGYTFGSGTRLTVV.

The chain joins TRBV10-3 to TRBJ2-5; D may be TRBD2 (5 bases). V dropped 2 bases and J dropped 2 bases, with 6 bases sitting between them. Germline loops: CDR1 ENHRY, CDR2 SYGVKD. This CDR3 has 13 residues. For the CDR3, the DNA is TGTGCCATCAGTGAGGAGGGTCAAGAGACCCAGTACTTC. This encodes CAISEEGQETQYF.

At least ten counts were recorded for this clonotype. The chain has TRBV29-1 and TRBJ2-5; TRBD1 matches at 9 bases. Germline V gene lookup returns CDR1 SQVTM and CDR2 ANQGSEA. The CDR3 runs to 15 residues. Germline trimming cut 6 bases from V and 1 base from J; bases unmatched to any gene: 9. The DNA of the CDR3 is TGCAGCGTGGGGCGGACAGGGGACTTCCAAGAGACCCAGTACTTC. Its protein product is CSVGRTGDFQETQYF.

The sample holds many counts of this clonotype. The V call is TRBV12-3 or TRBV12-4, the J call TRBJ1-1; D is unclear. Trimming stripped 2 bases from V and 1 base from J, with 5 bases between. This CDR3 has 13 residues. CDR3 nucleotide sequence: TGTGCCAGCAGTTTAAAACGGAACACTGAAGCTTTCTTT. Translated, it gives CASSLKRNTEAFF.

The rearrangement joins TRBV29-1 to TRBJ2-7; maybe TRBD1 (6 bases). Germline CDR1 is SQVTM and CDR2 is ANQGSEA. The CDR3 runs to 11 residues. Trimming cost V 4 bases and J 6 bases, with 10 bases left between them. CDR3 sequence (DNA): TGCAGCGTTGCAGGACAGATCGAGCAGTACTTC. Translating gives CSVAGQIEQYF.

V is TRBV5-1 and J is TRBJ2-7; D gene ambiguous. V was pared by 7 bases and J by 0 bases, with 14 bases between. The CDR3 runs 14 residues. Germline CDR1 reads SGHRS; CDR2 reads YFSETQ. The CDR3 nucleotides are TGCGCCAGCCGCAGCGAGTTCCCCTCCTACGAGCAGTACTTC. Its protein is CASRSEFPSYEQYF.

A few counts support this clonotype. V usage is TRBV11-2 and J usage is TRBJ2-7; D tentatively reads TRBD1 or TRBD2 (5 bases each). Trimming stripped 5 bases from V and 7 bases from J, with 21 bases between. The CDR3 is 15 residues long. Germline values: CDR1 SGHAT, CDR2 FQNNGV. The CDR3: CASSPDGTGTLEQYF. The CDR3 DNA reads as TGTGCCAGCAGCCCGGACGGGACGGGTACCTTAGAGCAGTACTTC.

In its sample, this clonotype was seen many times. V gene TRBV7-8 combines with J gene TRBJ2-2; TRBD2 aligns across 11 bases. V lost 7 bases to trimming and J lost 7 bases; unmatched junction nucleotides: 8. The CDR3 totals 15 residues. From germline, CDR1 is SGHVS and CDR2 FQNEAQ. The CDR3 DNA reads as TGTGCCAGCACATTTAGCGGGGGGGCCAGCGGGGAGCTGTTTTTT. As protein: CASTFSGGASGELFF.

This clonotype was detected many times. This chain connects TRBV20-1 to TRBJ2-7; 11 nucleotides align to TRBD1. V gave up 1 base and J gave up 7 bases; unmatched junction bases: 9. Germline V gives CDR1 DFQATT, CDR2 SNEGSKA (reference sequence). CDR3 length: 15 residues. The CDR3 reads CSARADGQGASEQYF. The CDR3 DNA reads TGCAGTGCTAGAGCCGATGGACAGGGGGCCAGTGAGCAGTACTTC.

In the case of this clonotype: Given a much more abundant clone one base away, this may be a read error. A read error is likely, as this CDR3 ends without the conserved phenylalanine or tryptophan. V is TRBV4-2 and J is TRBJ1-2, with a possible D match to TRBD1 (5 bases). V lost 0 bases to trimming and J lost 4 bases, with 15 bases between them. The germline gives CDR1 LGHNA, CDR2 YNFKEQ. This CDR3 has 16 residues. In DNA form, the CDR3 reads TGTGCCAGCAGCCAAGATCTTTCGACAGCAACCTATGGCTACACCTAC. Its protein product is CASSQDLSTATYGYTY.

This clonotype has at least ten counts. The DNA for the CDR3 is TGTGCCAGCAGTGAAGAGGGCACTGAAGCTTTCTTT. Translation gives CASSEEGTEAFF. V gene TRBV25-1 combines with J gene TRBJ1-1; D is undetermined. The CDR3 has 12 amino acids. Between the trimmed V and J ends, which lost 2 bases and 4 bases, there was a span of 5 bases. Germline loops: CDR1 MGHDK, CDR2 SYGVNS.

At least ten counts were recorded for this clonotype. The CDR3 DNA sequence: TGTGCCAGCAAACCCCGGGTCTCGAATGTTATTAAGCAGTACTTC. Protein product: CASKPRVSNVIKQYF. V and J are TRBV6-1 and TRBJ2-7, with D unclear. Deletions cut 7 bases from V and 8 bases from J, with 24 bases between. Germline V gene lookup returns CDR1 MNHNS and CDR2 SASEGT. The CDR3 runs to 15 residues.